This TCR beta chain was captured by sequencing in a study of T cells in Graves' hyperthyroidism and ophthalmopathy. Amplification yielded TCR beta CDR3 regions, with RNA transcripts as the source. With the HTBI primer set, the TCR CDR3 went through a first round of RT-PCR. TCRdb re-called the multiplex PCR reads with MiXCR, one entry per CDR3 protein. The profile shows fewer than 300,000 distinct CDR3 sequences, less than 30% of them singletons. This clonotype was observed at least ten times. V lost 3 bases and J 6 bases, leaving 7 bases between the germline ends. Germline CDR1 reads KGHDR; CDR2 reads SFDVKD. The CDR3 contains 13 residues. Extraction of PBMCs used roughly 9.3 ml of fresh peripheral blood.

This TCR was sampled from a man aged 40-50 years with Graves' hyperthyroidism that later progressed to Graves' ophthalmopathy. Sequencing was performed on blood. The genes are TRBV24-1 and TRBJ2-2; D not resolved. DNA of the CDR3: TGTGCCACCAGTGATGCCAATCCCGGGGAGCTGTTTTTT. Its translation: CATSDANPGELFF.